Listed below are T cell receptor beta chains from one sample, sequenced in a study of blood T cells in healthy people across ages. MiXCR was run by TCRdb on the 5' RACE reads, yielding one entry per CDR3 protein. The sample includes 1.5 million to 2 million distinct CDR3 sequences, roughly 50% of them seen just once. The source material was blood. The receptors come from a middle-aged woman in good health. The CDR3 runs from the conserved cysteine through the conserved F or W. A D gene is named only where the DNA matches it firmly. The size entry is marked missing in some rows and otherwise reads once, few, many or a size class.

D gene | J gene | clone size | V gene | CDR3 protein | CDR3 DNA
NA | TRBJ2-5 | NA | TRBV3-1 | CASSQGASTEQYF | TGTGCCAGCAGCCAAGGCGCCAGCACAGAGCAGTACTTC
TRBD1 | TRBJ1-2 | NA | TRBV14 | CASSRRTGGLVGYTF | TGTGCCAGCAGCCGTCGGACAGGGGGCTTAGTAGGCTACACCTTC
NA | TRBJ2-2 | NA | TRBV6-6 | CATRTVNTGELFF | TGTGCCACCCGGACAGTAAACACCGGGGAGCTGTTTTTT
TRBD1 | TRBJ1-1 | NA | TRBV5-1 | CASSQPGQTNAEAFF | TGCGCCAGCAGCCAGCCGGGACAGACTAACGCTGAAGCTTTCTTT
NA | TRBJ2-7 | NA | TRBV4-1 | CASSQGLDYYEQYF | TGCGCCAGCAGCCAAGGACTGGACTACTACGAGCAGTACTTC
NA | TRBJ2-1 | NA | TRBV19 | CASSRRQAYAGNEQFF | TGTGCCAGTAGTAGAAGACAGGCCTACGCAGGGAATGAGCAGTTCTTC
TRBD2 | TRBJ2-5 | few | TRBV20-1 | CSAGLAGVQETQYF | TGCAGTGCTGGATTAGCGGGGGTACAAGAGACCCAGTACTTC
NA | TRBJ2-1 | NA | TRBV3-1 | CASSQESGAYNEQFF | TGTGCCAGCAGCCAAGAATCGGGAGCTTACAATGAGCAGTTCTTC
NA | TRBJ2-3 | NA | TRBV12-3/TRBV12-4 | CASQGGGAVSTDTQYF | TGTGCCAGCCAGGGGGGGGGGGCAGTGAGCACAGATACGCAGTATTTT
TRBD1 | TRBJ1-2 | few | TRBV9 | CASSVVDRIDINYGYTF | TGTGCCAGCAGCGTAGTGGACAGGATAGATATTAACTATGGCTACACCTTC
TRBD1 | TRBJ1-2 | NA | TRBV29-1 | CSVESRDRGNYGYTF | TGCAGCGTTGAAAGCCGGGACAGGGGTAACTATGGCTACACCTTC
NA | TRBJ2-1 | few | TRBV29-1 | CSVGGNRDAYNEQFF | TGCAGCGTGGGGGGGAACAGGGACGCTTACAATGAGCAGTTCTTC
NA | TRBJ2-1 | NA | TRBV29-1 | CSALRTENEQFF | TGCAGCGCCCTGAGGACGGAGAATGAGCAGTTCTTC
TRBD2 | TRBJ2-3 | few | TRBV4-3 | CASSQVDGRTDTQYF | TGCGCCAGCAGCCAAGTCGACGGGAGGACAGATACGCAGTATTTT
NA | TRBJ1-2 | NA | TRBV4-3 | CASSQAEANYGYTF | TGCGCCAGCAGCCAAGCGGAAGCTAACTATGGCTACACCTTC
NA | TRBJ2-7 | few | TRBV28 | CASTYGGQQYF | TGTGCCAGCACCTACGGCGGACAGCAGTACTTC
NA | TRBJ2-7 | NA | TRBV3-1 | CASSRDLSPGYSYEQYF | TGTGCCAGCAGCCGAGACCTTAGTCCGGGCTATAGCTACGAGCAGTACTTC
TRBD1 | TRBJ1-5 | NA | TRBV20-1 | CSARDLEGARGYSNQPQHF | TGCAGTGCTAGAGATCTGGAGGGGGCGCGGGGATATAGCAATCAGCCCCAGCATTTT
NA | TRBJ1-1 | NA | TRBV12-3/TRBV12-4 | CASSLSGEAFF | TGTGCCAGCAGCCTGTCGGGTGAAGCTTTCTTT
TRBD2 | TRBJ2-5 | few | TRBV6-1 | CASRRSTSGGYQETQYF | TGTGCCAGCAGGCGATCGACTAGCGGGGGCTACCAAGAGACCCAGTACTTC
NA | TRBJ2-7 | NA | TRBV6-2/TRBV6-3 | CASSSGHLWGEQYF | TGTGCCAGCAGTTCAGGACATCTCTGGGGCGAGCAGTACTTC
TRBD1 | TRBJ2-3 | NA | TRBV7-2 | CASSLMRGQGTDTQYF | TGTGCCAGCAGCTTAATGCGGGGACAGGGAACAGATACGCAGTATTTT
TRBD1 | TRBJ2-6 | NA | TRBV18 | CASSPRQGMASGANVLTF | TGTGCCAGCTCACCTCGACAGGGGATGGCTTCTGGGGCCAACGTCCTGACTTTT
NA | TRBJ1-5 | few | TRBV20-1 | CSARVWGDSNQPQHF | TGCAGTGCTAGAGTTTGGGGGGATAGCAATCAGCCCCAGCATTTT